A single sample is the source of the 30 T cell receptor beta chains below, sequenced in a study of shared clonotypes between healthy human individuals. Assay: immunoSEQ multiplex PCR; the TCRdb copy retains only in-frame clones and omits some. The sample lists about 1.4 million clones, around 95% occurring once. The sample taken for sequencing was naive CD4+ T cells sorted from blood. Indicated subset: CD45RA+ positively selected. The receptors shown here come from a man younger than 40 in good health.

This chain connects TRBV5-1 to TRBJ2-7, with 8 bases matching TRBD2. This CDR3 is 15 amino acids long. The junction had 5 bases not matched to a gene; V was cut back by 3 bases and J by 0 bases. CDR1 is SGHRS, CDR2 YFSETQ, per germline. The CDR3 spells CASSSGGVSSYEQYF. In DNA form, the CDR3 reads TGCGCCAGCAGCTCGGGAGGGGTTTCCTCCTACGAGCAGTACTTC.

This sequence joins TRBV6-5 and TRBJ2-2; D gene ambiguous. CDR3 length: 14 residues. CDR1 is MNHEY and CDR2 is SVGAGI in the germline V gene. Trimming took 0 bases from V and 6 from J, leaving 8 bases between them. CDR3 nucleotide sequence: TGTGCCAGCAGTTACTCCTCGGCGGCCGGGGAGCTGTTTTTT. Its translation: CASSYSSAAGELFF.

Note on this clone: The same CDR3 can be traced to other DNA sequences in this sample. The rearrangement joins TRBV19 to TRBJ1-1; 8 nucleotides agree with TRBD1. V was clipped by 5 bases and J by 4 bases; unmatched bases: 6. CDR1 is LNHDA, CDR2 SQIVND, per germline (reference sequence). The CDR3 loop spans 14 amino acids. In DNA form, the CDR3 reads TGTGCCAGTAGTCCGCAGGGGGCGAGCACTGAAGCTTTCTTT. Amino acids: CASSPQGASTEAFF.

The chain joins TRBV19 to TRBJ2-1; TRBD1 agrees at 7 bases. Trimming cost V 1 base and J 9 bases; bases outside gene matches: 9. The CDR3 has 15 amino acids. Germline V gene sequence: CDR1 LNHDA, CDR2 SQIVND (reference sequence). CDR3 DNA sequence: TGTGCCAGTAGTATAGGAAAGATCGGGACAGTTGAGCAGTTCTTC. Its translation: CASSIGKIGTVEQFF.

This clone showed up just a few times. The gene calls are TRBV2 and TRBJ1-1, with 7 bases matching TRBD1. The junction had 15 bases not matched to a gene; V was cut back by 4 bases and J by 1 base. The germline gives CDR1 SNHLY, CDR2 FYNNEI. This CDR3 has 18 residues. CDR3 in DNA: TGTGCCAGCAGTGCACTACAAAGAGACAGGGTGAAGAACACTGAAGCTTTCTTT. Amino acids: CASSALQRDRVKNTEAFF.

V usage is TRBV4-2 and J usage is TRBJ2-7; 7 positions agree with TRBD2. Germline CDR1 and CDR2: LGHNA and YNFKEQ. CDR3 size: 18 residues. V lost 4 bases to trimming and J lost 4 bases; unmatched junction nucleotides: 19. CDR3 sequence (DNA): TGTGCCAGCAGCCGCCGGAATCAAGGGCCGGGGACTATGTACGAGCAGTACTTC. Translated, it gives CASSRRNQGPGTMYEQYF.

The CDR3 reads CASSVDRGVTGELFF. In DNA, the CDR3 is TGTGCCAGCAGCGTGGACAGGGGAGTCACCGGGGAGCTGTTTTTT. The chain has TRBV7-9 and TRBJ2-2; 9 bases match TRBD1. With V trimmed by 5 bases and J by 4 bases, 5 bases remained unmatched. This CDR3 contains 15 residues. CDR1 and CDR2 from the germline V gene are SEHNR and FQNEAQ (reference sequence).

The rearrangement uses TRBV18 and TRBJ2-7; 8 bases align to TRBD2. Germline CDR1 reads KGHSH; CDR2 reads LQKENI. The CDR3 is 15 residues long. Trimming cost V 3 bases and J 3 bases; bases outside gene matches: 7. CDR3 in DNA: TGTGCCAGCTCACCGGGACTAGGGGAAGGCTACGAGCAGTACTTC. Its translation: CASSPGLGEGYEQYF.

The J gene is TRBJ2-6, the V gene TRBV7-2, with TRBD2 as a possible D gene (6 bases). The germline V gene encodes CDR1 SGHTA and CDR2 FQGNSA. The V gene lost 5 bases and the J gene lost 2 bases, with 13 bases spanning the gap. This CDR3 spans 16 amino acids. CDR3 DNA sequence: TGTGCCAGCAGCCGAGACGGGGGACCTGGGGCCAACGTCCTGACTTTC. This codes for CASSRDGGPGANVLTF. Using reference TRBV7-2 and TRBJ2-6 for the parts outside the CDR3, the full variable domain is GAGVSQSPSNKVTEKGKDVELRCDPISGHTALYWYRQSLGQGLEFLIYFQGNSAPDKSGLPSDRFSAERTGGSVSTLTIQRTQQEDSAVYLCASSRDGGPGANVLTFGAGSRLTVL.

A word on this clone: This sample includes further DNA sequences coding for the same CDR3. The chain combines TRBV18 with TRBJ2-7, with D possibly being TRBD1 or TRBD2 (6 bases each). The CDR3 sequence is 14 residues long. V lost 3 bases to trimming and J lost 2 bases, with 11 bases between them. Germline CDR1 and CDR2: KGHSH and LQKENI. The CDR3 coding sequence is TGTGCCAGCTCACCCCTGGAGGGGGCCTACGAGCAGTACTTC. Residues: CASSPLEGAYEQYF.

This clone was picked up one time. V and J are TRBV11-2 and TRBJ2-7, with D unresolved. From germline, CDR1 is SGHAT and CDR2 FQNNGV. V dropped 3 bases and J dropped 0 bases, with 9 bases sitting between them. The length of the CDR3 is 14 residues. CDR3 sequence: CASSFGLLSYEQYF. The CDR3 DNA follows: TGTGCCAGCAGCTTTGGGCTACTCTCCTACGAGCAGTACTTC.

This sequence joins TRBV18 and TRBJ1-4; D is perhaps TRBD1 (5 bases). Germline CDR1 is KGHSH and CDR2 is LQKENI. With 8 bases removed from V and 1 base from J, the gap between germline ends came to 14 bases. This CDR3 has 15 amino acids. CDR3 region: CASQPSDRTNEKLFF. The CDR3 bases are TGTGCCAGCCAGCCGAGTGACAGAACTAATGAAAAACTGTTTTTT.

This chain uses TRBV10-2 with TRBJ1-1, with D unclear. The germline V and J ends were trimmed by 4 bases and 4 bases, with 19 bases remaining between them. CDR1 and CDR2 (germline): WSHSY, SAAADI. CDR3 length equals 16 residues. The CDR3 region is CASSAVKGSGATEAFF. DNA of the CDR3: TGCGCCAGCAGTGCAGTGAAGGGTTCGGGAGCCACTGAAGCTTTCTTT.

This chain uses TRBV5-1 with TRBJ2-3; no reliable D call. The ends were cut back, 6 bases at V and 0 bases at J, with 17 bases in the middle. CDR1 and CDR2 from the germline V gene are SGHRS and YFSETQ. This CDR3 region has 16 residues. CDR3 nucleotides: TGCGCCAGCAAGAATGATCCCGGGTCTAGCACAGATACGCAGTATTTT. It specifies CASKNDPGSSTDTQYF.

The CDR3 DNA sequence: TGTGCCAGCAGCTCCTCCCCGGGACTAGCGGACTACTCCTACGAGCAGTACTTC. Its translation is CASSSSPGLADYSYEQYF. The J gene is TRBJ2-7, the V gene TRBV7-8; 11 bases match TRBD2. The CDR3 is made up of 18 amino acids. CDR1 is SGHVS, CDR2 FQNEAQ, per germline. V shed 4 bases and J 0 bases; nucleotides not matched to a gene: 11. Using reference TRBV7-8 and TRBJ2-7 for the parts outside the CDR3, the full variable domain is GAGVSQSPRYKVAKRGQDVALRCDPISGHVSLFWYQQALGQGPEFLTYFQNEAQLDKSGLPSDRFFAERPEGSVSTLKIQRTQQEDSAVYLCASSSSPGLADYSYEQYFGPGTRLTVT.

This clone has only one observation. V and J are TRBV7-2 and TRBJ1-5; maybe TRBD1 (5 bases). Trimming took off 2 bases at V and 6 bases at J, with 14 bases between the two ends. The germline gives CDR1 SGHTA, CDR2 FQGNSA. The CDR3 runs to 15 residues. CDR3 DNA sequence: TGTGCCAGCAGCTTAATCCCAGGGCCGGGTCAGCCCCAGCATTTT. Its protein is CASSLIPGPGQPQHF.

This sequence joins TRBV18 and TRBJ2-2, with 7 bases fitting TRBD1. V lost 3 bases, J lost 0 bases, and 1 base stayed unmatched. The germline V gene has CDR1 KGHSH and CDR2 LQKENI. This CDR3 spans 15 amino acids. The CDR3 sequence is CASSPGQTNTGELFF. The CDR3 region has the DNA TGTGCCAGCTCACCGGGACAGACGAACACCGGGGAGCTGTTTTTT.

J is TRBJ2-1 and V is TRBV19, with TRBD2 matching over 8 bases. Per germline, CDR1 LNHDA and CDR2 SQIVND (reference sequence). Trimming took 5 bases from V and 15 from J; bases not matched to a gene: 12. This CDR3 comprises 13 residues. The CDR3, as DNA: TGTGCCAGTAGTGCATTCGGGGGGGCGGAACCGTTCTTC. This gives the protein CASSAFGGAEPFF.

This chain connects TRBV6-5 to TRBJ2-2, with TRBD1 matching over 7 bases. CDR3 length equals 14 residues. Trimming at V came to 6 bases and at J to 6 bases, leaving 7 bases not matched to a gene. Germline V gives CDR1 MNHEY, CDR2 SVGAGI. This CDR3 reads CASSLGQVAGELFF. The CDR3 DNA follows: TGTGCCAGCAGCCTAGGACAGGTTGCCGGGGAGCTGTTTTTT.

This chain links TRBV18 with TRBJ2-4; D is unclear. Trimming cost V 1 base and J 9 bases, with 7 bases left between them. There are 12 residues in the CDR3. Germline V gene sequence: CDR1 KGHSH, CDR2 LQKENI. This CDR3 reads CASSPRVGIQYF. The DNA of the CDR3 is TGTGCCAGCTCACCACGGGTGGGCATTCAGTACTTC. Drawing the rest from reference TRBV18 and TRBJ2-4, the complete variable domain is NAGVMQNPRHLVRRRGQEARLRCSPMKGHSHVYWYRQLPEEGLKFMVYLQKENIIDESGMPKERFSAEFPKEGPSILRIQQVVRGDSAAYFCASSPRVGIQYFGAGTRLSVL.

The CDR3 region has the DNA TGTGCCAGCAGGACAGTTTTCTCTGGAAACACCATATATTTT. The encoded protein is CASRTVFSGNTIYF. The gene calls are TRBV7-9 and TRBJ1-3; TRBD1 is a possible D gene (5 bases). Trimming left V 6 bases short and J 0 bases short, with 9 bases between. Looked up from germline, CDR1 is SEHNR and CDR2 is FQNEAQ (reference sequence). The CDR3 is 14 residues long. Full variable domain (missing parts from reference TRBV7-9 and TRBJ1-3): DTGVSQNPRHKITKRGQNVTFRCDPISEHNRLYWYRQTLGQGPEFLTYFQNEAQLEKSRLLSDRFSAERPKGSFSTLEIQRTEQGDSAMYLCASRTVFSGNTIYFGEGSWLTVV.

Details on this clone: This sample also contains other DNA sequences that code for the same CDR3. V and J are TRBV18 and TRBJ2-7, with 9 bases matching TRBD1. The length of the CDR3 is 14 residues. V gave up 6 bases and J gave up 1 base; unmatched junction bases: 4. The germline V gene has CDR1 KGHSH and CDR2 LQKENI. DNA for the CDR3: TGTGCCAGCTCTCCCGGGACAGGGTCCTACGAGCAGTACTTC. This gives the protein CASSPGTGSYEQYF. The full variable domain, with the rest looked up from reference TRBV18 and TRBJ2-7, is NAGVMQNPRHLVRRRGQEARLRCSPMKGHSHVYWYRQLPEEGLKFMVYLQKENIIDESGMPKERFSAEFPKEGPSILRIQQVVRGDSAAYFCASSPGTGSYEQYFGPGTRLTVT.

The chain is built from TRBV7-2 and TRBJ1-5; weak D call: TRBD1 (5 bases). Trimming stripped 3 bases from V and 6 bases from J, with 9 bases between. Germline V gene sequence: CDR1 SGHTA, CDR2 FQGNSA. This CDR3 contains 13 residues. CDR3 amino acids: CASSFGGGQPQHF. CDR3 sequence (DNA): TGTGCCAGCAGCTTTGGGGGAGGTCAGCCCCAGCATTTT.

The chain employs TRBV5-1 and TRBJ2-5; 14 nucleotides match TRBD2. Losses at the gene ends were 4 bases for V and 4 bases for J; bases not matched to a gene: 6. Germline-derived CDR1 and CDR2 are SGHRS and YFSETQ. This CDR3 spans 16 amino acids. CDR3 sequence (DNA): TGCGCCAGCAGCCAATCCGGGACTAGCGGGGGAGAGACCCAGTACTTC. As protein: CASSQSGTSGGETQYF. The variable domain in full, with the rest retrieved from reference TRBV5-1 and TRBJ2-5, is KAGVTQTPRYLIKTRGQQVTLSCSPISGHRSVSWYQQTPGQGLQFLFEYFSETQRNKGNFPGRFSGRQFSNSRSEMNVSTLELGDSALYLCASSQSGTSGGETQYFGPGTRLLVL.

This sequence joins TRBV6-4 and TRBJ1-5; TRBD1 might be the D (5 bases). The CDR3 contains 21 residues. Germline-derived CDR1 and CDR2 are MRHNA and SNTAGT. V shed 0 bases and J shed 3 bases, with 27 bases lying between them. In nucleotides, the CDR3 is TGTGCCAGCAGTGACTCACCTCCCACCGGGGCCCACATCGGTCTCAATCAGCCCCAGCATTTT. Amino acid sequence: CASSDSPPTGAHIGLNQPQHF.

The chain is built from TRBV28 and TRBJ1-5, with TRBD1 matching 9 bases. Germline CDR1 and CDR2: MDHEN and SYDVKM. V trimming: 5 bases; J trimming: 6 bases; junction bases outside the gene matches: 14. This CDR3 is built from 17 residues. The CDR3 spells CASSQIPGTGLGQPQHF. CDR3 nucleotide sequence: TGTGCCAGCAGTCAAATTCCCGGGACAGGGCTTGGTCAGCCCCAGCATTTT.

The chain is built from TRBV7-2 and TRBJ2-3; 13 bases agree with TRBD2. CDR3 length: 16 residues. V shed 5 bases and J 6 bases; nucleotides not matched to a gene: 8. The V gene's germline CDR1 is SGHTA and CDR2 FQGNSA. CDR3 sequence: CASSQRTSGRTDTQYF. The CDR3 coding sequence is TGTGCCAGCAGCCAAAGGACTAGCGGGAGAACGGATACGCAGTATTTT.

The chain links TRBV27 to TRBJ2-1; no clear D gene. The V end lost 6 bases, the J end lost 1 base, and 16 bases lay between the germline ends. This CDR3 is built from 16 residues. Germline-derived CDR1 and CDR2 are MNHEY and SMNVEV (reference sequence). In DNA form, the CDR3 reads TGTGCCAGCAGCAAACCCCAATTCGGGTCCTACAATGAGCAGTTCTTC. Protein product: CASSKPQFGSYNEQFF.

The chain is built from TRBV5-1 and TRBJ1-3, with 7 bases identical to TRBD1. CDR3 length: 16 amino acids. J lost 4 bases, V lost 0 bases, and 7 bases had no gene match. Germline CDR1 SGHRS, CDR2 YFSETQ. Written as DNA, the CDR3 is TGCGCCAGCAGCTTGGGGGGACAGCCGGCAGGAAACACCATATATTTT. This gives the protein CASSLGGQPAGNTIYF.

This clone was seen a single time. The chain employs TRBV18 and TRBJ2-2; either TRBD1 or TRBD2 may supply D (8 bases each). The germline CDR1 and CDR2 sequences are KGHSH and LQKENI. This CDR3 is 21 amino acids long. V was clipped by 5 bases and J by 7 bases, with 35 bases between them. CDR3 sequence: CASSTKQATGALAVVVGELFF. The CDR3 nucleotides are TGTGCCAGCTCAACGAAACAAGCGACAGGGGCACTAGCGGTTGTTGTCGGGGAGCTGTTTTTT.